This record looks at one T cell receptor (beta chain) sequence and its context. What it recognizes is unknown. These data come from a study of identical twins. The study's findings and limits: Twin pairs' shared out-of-frame alpha sequences were enriched in low generation probability. Beta clonotypes that were abundant in cord blood contained fewer insertions, a pattern absent from memory repertoires.

The authors used template switching to add a universal primer site and gave cDNA unique molecular identifiers. TCRdb called the 5' RACE reads again in MiXCR, with one record for every CDR3 protein. The sample records 450,000 to 500,000 distinct CDR3 sequences, roughly an eighth being singletons. This CDR3 contains 15 residues. With V trimmed by 5 bases and J by 5 bases, 5 bases remained unmatched. Germline CDR1 reads SGHTA; CDR2 reads FQGNSA. The sample was also linked to a second study, of yellow fever vaccine responses in identical twins.

The gene calls are TRBV7-2 and TRBJ2-5; 13 nucleotides match TRBD2. The sequence was obtained from a woman between 18 and 29 years old in good health. Sequenced input: CD4+ T cells sorted from blood. The CDR3 nucleotides read TGTGCCAGCAGCGAGACTAGCGGGAGGTACGAGACCCAGTACTTC. This sequence encodes CASSETSGRYETQYF.